This T cell receptor beta chain was profiled in a study of T cell repertoires in cytomegalovirus infection. Looking at the study overall: Evidence of both CMV infection and a matching HLA type came from public TCR beta signatures. Study-wide results and limits: Cumulative public TCR beta family frequency identified carriers of CMV plus the relevant HLA. Ex vivo responses were dominated by HLA-C-restricted CMV-specific TCR beta clonotypes.

Via MiXCR, TCRdb re-called the reads, giving one row per CDR3 protein. This repertoire shows 450,000 to 550,000 distinct CDR3 sequences, roughly 42% found once; its top ten account for 35% to 50%. Note on this clonotype: Its antigen remains unknown.

Germline loops: CDR1 SEHNR, CDR2 FQNEAQ (reference sequence). With 4 bases removed from V and 5 bases from J, the gap between germline ends came to 14 bases. CDR3 size: 14 residues. The TCR comes from a human donor in good health (CMV status not recorded). Some clones in this sample may be carry-over from other donors' samples. This specimen consisted of cultured PBMCs, obtained from culture after CMV antigen stimulation. V and J are TRBV7-9 and TRBJ1-1; D is perhaps TRBD1 (5 bases). Written as DNA, the CDR3 is TGTGCCAGCAGCTCGTACGACGGGGGGACTGAAGCTTTCTTT. This sequence encodes CASSSYDGGTEAFF.